This T cell receptor beta chain is from a study of long-term antiretroviral therapy in people with HIV. Samples were assayed with immunoSEQ v3.0 at survey level. Sequencing used immunoSEQ multiplex PCR; TCRdb keeps in-frame clones, though not all of them. Of some 8,900 clones in the sample, roughly four fifths were seen once. This clone has just one count. Germline V gene sequence: CDR1 SGHNT, CDR2 YYREEE (reference sequence). V trimming: 0 bases; J trimming: 4 bases; junction bases outside the gene matches: 10. There are 16 residues in the CDR3. The sequence was obtained from a man aged 35 to 55 with HIV. The source material was unsorted PBMCs, sampled 1.8 years before starting antiretroviral therapy. V and J are TRBV5-4 and TRBJ2-7; TRBD1 matches at 7 bases. The CDR3 sequence: CASSLVASGGTYEQYF. CDR3 in DNA: TGTGCCAGCAGCTTGGTGGCGTCAGGGGGTACTTACGAGCAGTACTTC.